This T cell receptor (beta chain) is from a study of blood T cell repertoires in COVID-19. Study as a whole: Spain, Italy and the United States supplied samples that represented acute and convalescent COVID-19.

The V end was cut by 3 bases, the J end by 5 bases, with 8 bases between. Germline values: CDR1 KGHSH, CDR2 LQKENI. CDR3 size: 13 residues. In the authors' methods: Using reference gene primer amplification, nucleated cell counts were estimated. TCRdb's table, derived via immunoSEQ multiplex PCR, lists solely in-frame clones and lacks some. Clone size and V and J calls were adopted from that table, with D and trimming inferred from the DNA. The data hold around 300,000 clones, with around 90% observed a single time. Participants were aged about 18 to 100 years, lived in over 20 US areas, and enrolled virtually. Clinical histories supplied by participants themselves formed the basis of cohort assignment.

The sample taken for sequencing was PBMCs or T cells enriched from blood (not recorded which). The TCR sequence derives from a woman aged 30 to 39 who had recovered from COVID-19. The chain couples TRBV18 to TRBJ2-4; D not resolved. The CDR3 spells CASSPSQENIQYF. The CDR3 DNA reads TGTGCCAGCTCACCCTCTCAGGAAAACATTCAGTACTTC. The full variable domain, completed using reference TRBV18 and TRBJ2-4, is NAGVMQNPRHLVRRRGQEARLRCSPMKGHSHVYWYRQLPEEGLKFMVYLQKENIIDESGMPKERFSAEFPKEGPSILRIQQVVRGDSAAYFCASSPSQENIQYFGAGTRLSVL.